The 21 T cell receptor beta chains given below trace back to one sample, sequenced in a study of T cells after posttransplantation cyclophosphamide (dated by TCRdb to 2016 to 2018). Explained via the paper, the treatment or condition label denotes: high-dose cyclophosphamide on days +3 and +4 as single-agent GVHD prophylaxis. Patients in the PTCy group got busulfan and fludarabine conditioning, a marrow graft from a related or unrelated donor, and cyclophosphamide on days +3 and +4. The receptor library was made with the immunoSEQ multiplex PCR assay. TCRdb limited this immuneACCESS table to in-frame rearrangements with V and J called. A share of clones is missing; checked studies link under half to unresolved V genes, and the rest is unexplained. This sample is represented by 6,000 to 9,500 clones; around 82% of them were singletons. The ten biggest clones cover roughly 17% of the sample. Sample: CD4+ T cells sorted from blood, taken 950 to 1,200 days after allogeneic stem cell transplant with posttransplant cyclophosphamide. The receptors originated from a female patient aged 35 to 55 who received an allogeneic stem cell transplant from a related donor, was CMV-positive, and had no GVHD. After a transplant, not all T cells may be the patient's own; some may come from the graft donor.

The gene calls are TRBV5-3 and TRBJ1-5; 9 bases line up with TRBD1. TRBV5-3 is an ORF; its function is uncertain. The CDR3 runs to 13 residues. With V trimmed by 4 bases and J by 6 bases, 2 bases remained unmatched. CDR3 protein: CARSGQGSQPQHF. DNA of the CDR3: TGTGCCAGAAGCGGACAGGGGTCTCAGCCCCAGCATTTT.

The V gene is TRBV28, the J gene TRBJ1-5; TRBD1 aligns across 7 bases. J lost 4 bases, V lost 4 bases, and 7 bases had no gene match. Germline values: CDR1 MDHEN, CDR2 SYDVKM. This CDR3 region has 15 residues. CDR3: CASSSRDSFNQPQHF. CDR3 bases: TGTGCCAGCAGTTCCCGGGACAGTTTTAATCAGCCCCAGCATTTT.

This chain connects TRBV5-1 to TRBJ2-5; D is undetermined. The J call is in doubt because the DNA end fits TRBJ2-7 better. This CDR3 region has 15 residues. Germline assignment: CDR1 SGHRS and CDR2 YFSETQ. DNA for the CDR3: TGCGCCAGCAGCTTGGACCGTTCGAGCTCCTACGAGCAGTACTTC. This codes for CASSLDRSSSYEQYF.

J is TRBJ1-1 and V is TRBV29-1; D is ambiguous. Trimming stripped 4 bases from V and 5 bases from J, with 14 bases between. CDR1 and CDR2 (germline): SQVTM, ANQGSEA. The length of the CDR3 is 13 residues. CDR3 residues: CSVGSGRGTEAFF. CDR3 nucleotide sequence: TGCAGCGTTGGCAGTGGGCGCGGGACTGAAGCTTTCTTT.

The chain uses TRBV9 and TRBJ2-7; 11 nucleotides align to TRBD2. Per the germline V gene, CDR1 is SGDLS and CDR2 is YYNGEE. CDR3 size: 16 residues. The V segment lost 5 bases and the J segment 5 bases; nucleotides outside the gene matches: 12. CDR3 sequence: CASSPSASGGYHEQYF. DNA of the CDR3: TGTGCCAGCAGTCCATCTGCTAGCGGGGGGTACCACGAGCAGTACTTC.

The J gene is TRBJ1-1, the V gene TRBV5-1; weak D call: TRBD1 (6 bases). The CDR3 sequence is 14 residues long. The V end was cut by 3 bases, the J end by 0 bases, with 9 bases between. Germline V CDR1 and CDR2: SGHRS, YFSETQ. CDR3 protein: CASSSTGVNTEAFF. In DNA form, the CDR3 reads TGCGCCAGCAGCTCGACAGGAGTGAACACTGAAGCTTTCTTT.

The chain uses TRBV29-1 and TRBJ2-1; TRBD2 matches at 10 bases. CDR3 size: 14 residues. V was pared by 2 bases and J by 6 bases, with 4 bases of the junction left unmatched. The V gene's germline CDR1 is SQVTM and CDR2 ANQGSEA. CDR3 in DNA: TGCAGCGTTGAACTGGCTAGCGGGGGCAATGAGCAGTTCTTC. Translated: CSVELASGGNEQFF.

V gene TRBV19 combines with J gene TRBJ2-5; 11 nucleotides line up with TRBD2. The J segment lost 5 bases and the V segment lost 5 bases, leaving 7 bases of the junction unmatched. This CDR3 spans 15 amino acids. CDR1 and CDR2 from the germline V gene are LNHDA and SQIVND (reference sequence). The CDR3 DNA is TGTGCCAGTAGTCGGATAGCGGGGGGGCCCGAGACCCAGTACTTC. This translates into CASSRIAGGPETQYF.

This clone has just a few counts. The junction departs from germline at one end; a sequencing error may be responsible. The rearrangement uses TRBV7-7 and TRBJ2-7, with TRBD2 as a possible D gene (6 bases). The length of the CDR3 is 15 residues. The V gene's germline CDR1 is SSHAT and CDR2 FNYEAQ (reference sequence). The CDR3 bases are TGTGCTAGCAGCTTAGACTCGACTAGTTTCAGCGAGCAGTACTTC. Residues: CASSLDSTSFSEQYF.

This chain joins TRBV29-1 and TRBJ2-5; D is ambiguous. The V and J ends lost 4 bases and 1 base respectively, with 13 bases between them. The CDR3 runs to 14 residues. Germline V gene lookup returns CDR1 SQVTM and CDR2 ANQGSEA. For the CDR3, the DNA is TGCAGCGTTGGGCTTCCTGGTTTCCAAGAGACCCAGTACTTC. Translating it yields CSVGLPGFQETQYF.

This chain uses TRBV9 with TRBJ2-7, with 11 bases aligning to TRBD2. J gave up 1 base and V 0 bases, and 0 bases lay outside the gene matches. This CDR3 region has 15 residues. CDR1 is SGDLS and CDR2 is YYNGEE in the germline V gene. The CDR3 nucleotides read TGTGCCAGCAGCGTAGGACTAGCGGGATCCTACGAGCAGTACTTC. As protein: CASSVGLAGSYEQYF.

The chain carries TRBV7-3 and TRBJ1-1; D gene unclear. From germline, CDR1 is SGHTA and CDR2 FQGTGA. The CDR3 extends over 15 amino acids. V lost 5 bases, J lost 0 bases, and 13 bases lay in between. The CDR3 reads CASSPSGSMNTEAFF. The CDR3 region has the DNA TGTGCCAGCAGCCCATCGGGATCCATGAACACTGAAGCTTTCTTT.

CDR3 DNA: TGTGCCAGCAGCTTGGCTTTCAGGGGCCGGAACACTGAAGCTTTCTTT. Protein sequence: CASSLAFRGRNTEAFF. The chain has TRBV5-6 and TRBJ1-1, with D possibly TRBD1 on 6 matching bases. The CDR3 contains 16 residues. CDR1 SGHDT and CDR2 YYEEEE come from the germline V gene. V was cut by 0 bases and J by 1 base, with 13 bases left in between.

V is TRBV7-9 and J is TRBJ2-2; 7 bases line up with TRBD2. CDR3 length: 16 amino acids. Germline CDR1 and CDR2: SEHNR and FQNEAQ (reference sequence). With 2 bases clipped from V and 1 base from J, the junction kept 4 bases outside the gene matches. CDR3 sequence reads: CASSLIGLVNTGELFF. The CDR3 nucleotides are TGTGCCAGCAGCTTAATCGGACTAGTGAACACCGGGGAGCTGTTTTTT.

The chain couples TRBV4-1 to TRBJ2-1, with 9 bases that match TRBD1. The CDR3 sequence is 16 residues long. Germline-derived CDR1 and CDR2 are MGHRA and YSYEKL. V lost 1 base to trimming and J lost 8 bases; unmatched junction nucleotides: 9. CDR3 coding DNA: TGCGCCAGCAGCCAAGGGGGGGGACAGGGAACGGATGAGCAGTTCTTC. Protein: CASSQGGGQGTDEQFF.

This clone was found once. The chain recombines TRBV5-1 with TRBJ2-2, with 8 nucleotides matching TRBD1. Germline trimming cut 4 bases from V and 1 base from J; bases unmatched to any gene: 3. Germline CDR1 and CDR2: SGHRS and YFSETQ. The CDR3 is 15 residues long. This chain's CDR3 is CASSLGTGNTGELFF. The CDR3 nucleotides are TGCGCCAGCAGCCTGGGGACAGGGAACACCGGGGAGCTGTTTTTT.

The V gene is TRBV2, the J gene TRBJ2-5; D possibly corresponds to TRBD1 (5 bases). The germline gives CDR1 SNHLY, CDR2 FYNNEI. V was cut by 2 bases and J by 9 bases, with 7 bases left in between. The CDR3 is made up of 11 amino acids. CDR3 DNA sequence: TGTGCCAGCAGTGAACAGGGTCCCCAGTACTTC. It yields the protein CASSEQGPQYF.

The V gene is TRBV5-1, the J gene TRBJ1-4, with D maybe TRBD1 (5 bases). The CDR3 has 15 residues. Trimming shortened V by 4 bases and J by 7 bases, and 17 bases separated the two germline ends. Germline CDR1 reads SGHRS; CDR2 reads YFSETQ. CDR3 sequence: CASSQGRGYGEKLFF. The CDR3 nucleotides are TGCGCCAGCAGCCAGGGACGGGGGTACGGTGAAAAACTGTTTTTT. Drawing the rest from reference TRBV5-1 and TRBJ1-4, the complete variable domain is KAGVTQTPRYLIKTRGQQVTLSCSPISGHRSVSWYQQTPGQGLQFLFEYFSETQRNKGNFPGRFSGRQFSNSRSEMNVSTLELGDSALYLCASSQGRGYGEKLFFGSGTQLSVL.

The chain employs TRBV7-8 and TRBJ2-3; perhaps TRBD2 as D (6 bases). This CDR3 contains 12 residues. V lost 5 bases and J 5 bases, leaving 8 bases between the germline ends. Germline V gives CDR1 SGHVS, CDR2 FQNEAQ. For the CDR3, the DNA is TGTGCCAGCAGCCAGGGACTAGATACGCAGTATTTT. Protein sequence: CASSQGLDTQYF.

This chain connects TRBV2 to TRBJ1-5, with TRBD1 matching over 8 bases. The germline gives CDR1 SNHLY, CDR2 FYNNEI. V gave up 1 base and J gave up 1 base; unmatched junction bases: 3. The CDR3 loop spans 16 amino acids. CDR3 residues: CASSEGTGFSNQPQHF. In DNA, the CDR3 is TGTGCCAGCAGTGAAGGGACAGGGTTCAGCAATCAGCCCCAGCATTTT.

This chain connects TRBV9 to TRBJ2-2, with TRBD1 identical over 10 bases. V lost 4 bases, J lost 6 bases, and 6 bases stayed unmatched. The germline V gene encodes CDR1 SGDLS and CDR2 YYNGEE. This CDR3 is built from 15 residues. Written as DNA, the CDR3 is TGTGCCAGCAGCTATGGACAGGGGGGGTCCGGGGAGCTGTTTTTT. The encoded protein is CASSYGQGGSGELFF.